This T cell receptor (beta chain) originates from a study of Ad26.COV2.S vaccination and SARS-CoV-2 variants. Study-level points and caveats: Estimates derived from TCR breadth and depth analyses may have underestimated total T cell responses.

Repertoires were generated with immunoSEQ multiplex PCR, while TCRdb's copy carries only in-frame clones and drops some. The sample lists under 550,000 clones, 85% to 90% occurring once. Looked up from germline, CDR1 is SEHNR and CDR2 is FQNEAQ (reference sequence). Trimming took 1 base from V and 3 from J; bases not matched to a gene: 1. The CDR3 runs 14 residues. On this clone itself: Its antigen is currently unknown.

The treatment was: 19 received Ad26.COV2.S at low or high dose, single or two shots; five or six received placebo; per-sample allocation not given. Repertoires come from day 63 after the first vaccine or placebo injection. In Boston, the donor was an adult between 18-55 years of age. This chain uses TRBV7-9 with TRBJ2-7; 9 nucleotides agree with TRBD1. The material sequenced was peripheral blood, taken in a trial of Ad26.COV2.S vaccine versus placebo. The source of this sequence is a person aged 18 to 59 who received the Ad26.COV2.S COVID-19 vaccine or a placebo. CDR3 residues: CASSLGGQGYEQYF. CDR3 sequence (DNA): TGTGCCAGCAGCTTAGGGGGACAGGGCTACGAGCAGTACTTC.